This TCR beta chain appears in the sequencing data of a study of blood T cell repertoires in COVID-19. Study details: The United States, Italy and Spain supplied acute and convalescent COVID-19 samples. PBMCs, B-cell-depleted T cells, or T cells provided the cDNA or gDNA that made up the material.

In the source study's methods: Amplification with reference gene primers provided the estimates of nucleated cell counts. The table came from immunoSEQ multiplex PCR; TCRdb's copy has only in-frame clones and leaves some out. The V and J calls and clone size are taken from that table; D and trimming were inferred from the DNA. This sample has fewer than 250,000 clones, with around 92% found just once. Germline CDR1 reads DFQATT; CDR2 reads SNEGSKA (reference sequence). The CDR3 runs to 10 residues. Trimming took off 3 bases at V and 5 bases at J, with 3 bases between the two ends. The rearrangement joins TRBV20-1 to TRBJ2-3; D unclear. The sequence came from a man aged 25-45 years with acute or convalescent COVID-19. What was sequenced was peripheral blood. Written as DNA, the CDR3 is TGCAGTGCTAGCGTAGATACGCAGTATTTT. The encoded protein is CSASVDTQYF.